This TCR beta chain comes out of a study of cytotoxic CD8 clonotypes in ibrutinib-treated CLL. The repertoire was sequenced with immunoSEQ multiplex PCR; TCRdb's copy has only in-frame clones and lacks some. The sample has about 300,000 clones; 60% to 80% are singletons. Looked up from germline, CDR1 is SGHRS and CDR2 is YFSETQ. V was cut by 0 bases and J by 5 bases, with 11 bases left in between. This CDR3 comprises 14 residues. V gene TRBV5-1 combines with J gene TRBJ2-5, with D uncertain. Sample: PBMCs, taken at disease progression, from a patient treated with ibrutinib. The source of this sequence is a human donor with chronic lymphocytic leukemia. The CDR3 DNA reads as TGCGCCAGCAGCTTGGGGGCAGCAGTCGAGACCCAGTACTTC. Translated, it gives CASSLGAAVETQYF.